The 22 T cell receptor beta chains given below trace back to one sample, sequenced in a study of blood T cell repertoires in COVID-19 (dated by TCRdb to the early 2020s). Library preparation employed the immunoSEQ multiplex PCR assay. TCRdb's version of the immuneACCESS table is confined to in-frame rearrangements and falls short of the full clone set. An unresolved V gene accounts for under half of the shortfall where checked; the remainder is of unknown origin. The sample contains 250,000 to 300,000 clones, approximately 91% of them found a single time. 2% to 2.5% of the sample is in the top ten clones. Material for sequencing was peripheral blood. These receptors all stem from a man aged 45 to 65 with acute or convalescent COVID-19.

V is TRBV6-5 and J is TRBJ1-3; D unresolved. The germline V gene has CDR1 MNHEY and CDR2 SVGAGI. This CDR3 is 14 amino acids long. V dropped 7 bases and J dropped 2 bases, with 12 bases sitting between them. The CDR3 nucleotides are TGTGCCAGCAAAAAAGGGAGTACTGGAAACACCATATATTTT. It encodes CASKKGSTGNTIYF.

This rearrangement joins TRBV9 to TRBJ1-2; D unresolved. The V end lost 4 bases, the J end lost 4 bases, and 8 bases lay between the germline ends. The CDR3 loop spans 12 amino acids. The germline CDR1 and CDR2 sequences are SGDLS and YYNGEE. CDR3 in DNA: TGTGCCAGCAGCCAGTATACCTATGGCTACACCTTC. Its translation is CASSQYTYGYTF.

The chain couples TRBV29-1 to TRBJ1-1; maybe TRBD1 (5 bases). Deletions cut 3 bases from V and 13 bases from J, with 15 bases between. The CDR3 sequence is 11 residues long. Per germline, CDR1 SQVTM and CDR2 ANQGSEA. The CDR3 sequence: CSVDFGTGVFF. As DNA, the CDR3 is TGCAGCGTTGACTTCGGGACGGGGGTTTTCTTT.

The CDR3 region is CAWSFLEGLGELFF. The CDR3 DNA reads TGTGCCTGGAGTTTCCTTGAGGGCCTCGGGGAGCTGTTTTTT. The V gene is TRBV30, the J gene TRBJ2-2; possible D gene TRBD2, 5 bases. This CDR3 region has 14 residues. V shed 2 bases and J shed 7 bases, with 14 bases lying between them. Germline CDR1 GTSNPN, CDR2 SVGIG (reference sequence).

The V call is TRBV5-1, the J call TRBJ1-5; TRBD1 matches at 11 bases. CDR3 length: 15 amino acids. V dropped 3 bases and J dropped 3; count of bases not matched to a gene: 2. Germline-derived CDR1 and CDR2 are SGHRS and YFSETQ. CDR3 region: CASSSGQGDNQPQHF. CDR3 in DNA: TGCGCCAGCAGCTCGGGACAGGGGGACAATCAGCCCCAGCATTTT.

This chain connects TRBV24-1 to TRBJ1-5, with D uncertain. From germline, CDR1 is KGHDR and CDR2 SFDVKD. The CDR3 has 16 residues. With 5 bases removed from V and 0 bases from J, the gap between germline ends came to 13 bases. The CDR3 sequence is CATSVEGAYSNQPQHF. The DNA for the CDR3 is TGTGCCACCAGTGTCGAGGGCGCTTATAGCAATCAGCCCCAGCATTTT.

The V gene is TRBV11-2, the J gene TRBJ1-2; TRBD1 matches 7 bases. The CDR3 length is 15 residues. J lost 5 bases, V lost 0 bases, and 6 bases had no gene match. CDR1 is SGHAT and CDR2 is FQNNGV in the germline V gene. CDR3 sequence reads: CASSLDRDSRYGYTF. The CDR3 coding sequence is TGTGCCAGCAGCTTAGACCGGGACAGTCGATATGGCTACACCTTC.

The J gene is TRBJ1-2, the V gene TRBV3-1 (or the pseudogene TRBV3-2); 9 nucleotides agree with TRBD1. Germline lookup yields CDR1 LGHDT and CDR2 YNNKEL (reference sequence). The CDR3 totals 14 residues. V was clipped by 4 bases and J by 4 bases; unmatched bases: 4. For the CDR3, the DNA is TGTGCCAGCAGCCGCGACAGGGGGGGCTATGGCTACACCTTC. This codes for CASSRDRGGYGYTF.

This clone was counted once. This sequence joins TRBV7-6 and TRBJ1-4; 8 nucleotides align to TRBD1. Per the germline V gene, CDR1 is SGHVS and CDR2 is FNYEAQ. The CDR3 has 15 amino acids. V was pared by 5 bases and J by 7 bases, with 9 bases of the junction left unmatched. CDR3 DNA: TGTGCCAGCAGCAACCGGACAGGGAAAGGTGAAAAACTGTTTTTT. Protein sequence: CASSNRTGKGEKLFF. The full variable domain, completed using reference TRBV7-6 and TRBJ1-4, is GAGVSQSPRYKVTKRGQDVALRCDPISGHVSLYWYRQALGQGPEFLTYFNYEAQQDKSGLPNDRFSAERPEGSISTLTIQRTEQRDSAMYRCASSNRTGKGEKLFFGSGTQLSVL.

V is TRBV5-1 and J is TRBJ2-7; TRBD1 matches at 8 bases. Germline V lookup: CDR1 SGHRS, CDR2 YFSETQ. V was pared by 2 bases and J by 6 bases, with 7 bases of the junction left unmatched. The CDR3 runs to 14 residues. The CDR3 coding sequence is TGCGCCAGCAGCTTAAACAGGGGGTCGGGCGAGCAGTACTTC. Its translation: CASSLNRGSGEQYF.

CDR3 residues: CATSGGGNQPQHF. As DNA, the CDR3 is TGTGCCACCAGTGGGGGAGGCAATCAGCCCCAGCATTTT. This chain connects TRBV24-1 to TRBJ1-5; D is ambiguous. Trimming took off 5 bases at V and 2 bases at J, with 6 bases between the two ends. CDR3 length: 13 residues. CDR1 is KGHDR and CDR2 is SFDVKD in the germline V gene.

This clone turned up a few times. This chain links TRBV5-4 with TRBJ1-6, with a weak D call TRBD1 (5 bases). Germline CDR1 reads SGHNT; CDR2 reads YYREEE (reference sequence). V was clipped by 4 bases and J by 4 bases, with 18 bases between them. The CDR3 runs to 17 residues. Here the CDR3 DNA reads TGTGCCAGCAGCGCTGGAAGGGGCCGCTATTATAATTCACCCCTCCACTTT. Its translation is CASSAGRGRYYNSPLHF.

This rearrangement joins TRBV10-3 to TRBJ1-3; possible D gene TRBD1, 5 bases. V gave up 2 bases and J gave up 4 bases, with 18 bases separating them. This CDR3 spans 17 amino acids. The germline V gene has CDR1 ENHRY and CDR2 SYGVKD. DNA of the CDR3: TGTGCCATCAGTGAGGTGGGGGACTCGGCACTCGGAAACACCATATATTTT. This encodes CAISEVGDSALGNTIYF.

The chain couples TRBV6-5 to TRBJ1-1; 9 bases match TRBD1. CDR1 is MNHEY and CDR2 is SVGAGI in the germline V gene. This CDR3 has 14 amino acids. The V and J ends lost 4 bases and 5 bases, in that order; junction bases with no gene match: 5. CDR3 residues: CASSWIQGATEAFF. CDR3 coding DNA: TGTGCCAGCAGTTGGATACAGGGGGCGACTGAAGCTTTCTTT.

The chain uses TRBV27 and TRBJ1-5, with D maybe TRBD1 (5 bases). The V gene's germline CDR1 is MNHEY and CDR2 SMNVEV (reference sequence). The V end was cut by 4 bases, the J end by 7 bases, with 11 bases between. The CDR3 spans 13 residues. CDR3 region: CASSYGGVQPQHF. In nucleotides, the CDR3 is TGTGCCAGCAGTTACGGGGGAGTGCAGCCCCAGCATTTT.

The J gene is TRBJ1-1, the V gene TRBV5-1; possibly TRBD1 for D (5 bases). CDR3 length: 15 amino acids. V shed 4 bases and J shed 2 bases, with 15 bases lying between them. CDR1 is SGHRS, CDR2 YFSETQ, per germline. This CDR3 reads CASSPLHGGNTEAFF. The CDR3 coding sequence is TGCGCCAGCAGCCCTCTTCACGGGGGAAACACTGAAGCTTTCTTT.

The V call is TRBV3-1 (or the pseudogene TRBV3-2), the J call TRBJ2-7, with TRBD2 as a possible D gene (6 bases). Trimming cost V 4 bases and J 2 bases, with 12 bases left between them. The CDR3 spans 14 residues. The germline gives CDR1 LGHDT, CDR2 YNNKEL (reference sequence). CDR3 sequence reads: CASSPGTQTYEQYF. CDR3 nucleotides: TGTGCCAGCAGCCCCGGGACTCAGACCTACGAGCAGTACTTC.

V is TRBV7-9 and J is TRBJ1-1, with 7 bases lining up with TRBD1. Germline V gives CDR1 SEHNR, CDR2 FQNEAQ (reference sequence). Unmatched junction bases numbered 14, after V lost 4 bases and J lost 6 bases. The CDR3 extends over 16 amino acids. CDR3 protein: CASSSRIVRGSPEAFF. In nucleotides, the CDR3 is TGTGCCAGCAGCTCCCGAATTGTCAGGGGGTCCCCTGAAGCTTTCTTT.

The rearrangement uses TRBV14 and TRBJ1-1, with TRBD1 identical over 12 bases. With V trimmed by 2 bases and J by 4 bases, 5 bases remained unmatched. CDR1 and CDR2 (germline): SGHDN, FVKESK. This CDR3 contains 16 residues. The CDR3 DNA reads TGTGCCAGCAGCCAATGGGGACAGGGGGCTTTCACTGAAGCTTTCTTT. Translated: CASSQWGQGAFTEAFF. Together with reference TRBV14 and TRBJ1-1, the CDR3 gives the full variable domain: EAGVTQFPSHSVIEKGQTVTLRCDPISGHDNLYWYRRVMGKEIKFLLHFVKESKQDESGMPNNRFLAERTGGTYSTLKVQPAELEDSGVYFCASSQWGQGAFTEAFFGQGTRLTVV.

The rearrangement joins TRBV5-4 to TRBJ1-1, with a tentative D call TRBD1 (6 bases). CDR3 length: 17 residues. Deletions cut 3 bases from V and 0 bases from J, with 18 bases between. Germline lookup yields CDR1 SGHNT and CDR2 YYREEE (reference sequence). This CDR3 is CASSWGGHPTMNTEAFF. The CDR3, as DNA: TGTGCCAGCAGCTGGGGGGGACATCCGACAATGAACACTGAAGCTTTCTTT.

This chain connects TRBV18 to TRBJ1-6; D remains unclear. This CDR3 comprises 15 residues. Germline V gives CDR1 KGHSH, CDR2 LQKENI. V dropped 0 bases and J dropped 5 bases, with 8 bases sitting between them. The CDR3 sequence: CASSPPPYNNSPLHF. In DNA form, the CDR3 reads TGTGCCAGCTCACCACCACCCTATAATAATTCACCCCTCCACTTT. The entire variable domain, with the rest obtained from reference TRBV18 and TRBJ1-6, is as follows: NAGVMQNPRHLVRRRGQEARLRCSPMKGHSHVYWYRQLPEEGLKFMVYLQKENIIDESGMPKERFSAEFPKEGPSILRIQQVVRGDSAAYFCASSPPPYNNSPLHFGNGTRLTVT.

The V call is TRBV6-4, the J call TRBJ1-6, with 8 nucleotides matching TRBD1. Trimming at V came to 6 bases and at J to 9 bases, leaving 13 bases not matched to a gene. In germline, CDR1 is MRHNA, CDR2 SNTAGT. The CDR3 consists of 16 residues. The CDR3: CASRQGDNPDSSPLHF. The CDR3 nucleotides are TGTGCCAGCAGACAGGGGGACAATCCAGATAGTTCACCCCTCCACTTT.